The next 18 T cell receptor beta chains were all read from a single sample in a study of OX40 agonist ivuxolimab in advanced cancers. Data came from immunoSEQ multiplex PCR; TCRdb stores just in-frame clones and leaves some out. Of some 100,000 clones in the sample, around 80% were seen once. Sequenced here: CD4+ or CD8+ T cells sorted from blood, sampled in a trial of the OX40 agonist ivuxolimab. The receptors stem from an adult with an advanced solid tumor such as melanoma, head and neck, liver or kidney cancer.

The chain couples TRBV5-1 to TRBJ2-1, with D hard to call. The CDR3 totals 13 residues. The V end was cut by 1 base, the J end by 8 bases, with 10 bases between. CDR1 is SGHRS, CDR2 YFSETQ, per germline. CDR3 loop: CASSLSLNYEQFF. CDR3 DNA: TGCGCCAGCAGCTTGTCTCTAAACTATGAGCAGTTCTTC. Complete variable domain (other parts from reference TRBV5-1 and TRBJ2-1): KAGVTQTPRYLIKTRGQQVTLSCSPISGHRSVSWYQQTPGQGLQFLFEYFSETQRNKGNFPGRFSGRQFSNSRSEMNVSTLELGDSALYLCASSLSLNYEQFFGPGTRLTVL.

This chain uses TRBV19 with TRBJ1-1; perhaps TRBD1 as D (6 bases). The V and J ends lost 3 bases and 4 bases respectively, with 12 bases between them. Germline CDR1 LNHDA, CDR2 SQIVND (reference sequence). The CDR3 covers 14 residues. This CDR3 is CASSIVRRGTEAFF. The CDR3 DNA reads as TGTGCCAGTAGTATCGTTCGCAGGGGCACTGAAGCTTTCTTT.

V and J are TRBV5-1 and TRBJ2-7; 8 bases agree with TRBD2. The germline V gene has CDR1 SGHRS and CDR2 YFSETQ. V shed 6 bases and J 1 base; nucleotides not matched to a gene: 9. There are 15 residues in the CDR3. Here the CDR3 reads CASTTTSGYSYEQYF. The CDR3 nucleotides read TGCGCCAGCACAACCACTAGCGGATATTCCTACGAGCAGTACTTC.

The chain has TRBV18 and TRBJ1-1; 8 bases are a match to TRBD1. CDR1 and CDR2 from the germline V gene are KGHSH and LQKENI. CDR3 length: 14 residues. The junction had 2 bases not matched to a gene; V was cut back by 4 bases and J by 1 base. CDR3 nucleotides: TGTGCCAGCTCACTTCAGGGGGCGAACACTGAAGCTTTCTTT. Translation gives CASSLQGANTEAFF.

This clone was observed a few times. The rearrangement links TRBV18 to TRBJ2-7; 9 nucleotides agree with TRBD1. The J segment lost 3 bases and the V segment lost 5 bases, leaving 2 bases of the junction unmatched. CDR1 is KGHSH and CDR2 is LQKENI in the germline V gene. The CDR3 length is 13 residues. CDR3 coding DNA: TGTGCCAGCTCAGCGACAGGGGGCTACGAGCAGTACTTC. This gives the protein CASSATGGYEQYF.

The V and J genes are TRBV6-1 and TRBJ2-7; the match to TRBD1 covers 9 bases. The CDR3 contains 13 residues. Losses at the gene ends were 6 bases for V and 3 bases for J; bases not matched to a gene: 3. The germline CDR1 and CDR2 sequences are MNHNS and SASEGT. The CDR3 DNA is TGTGCCAGCAGCGGGACAGGGCGCTACGAGCAGTACTTC. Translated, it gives CASSGTGRYEQYF.

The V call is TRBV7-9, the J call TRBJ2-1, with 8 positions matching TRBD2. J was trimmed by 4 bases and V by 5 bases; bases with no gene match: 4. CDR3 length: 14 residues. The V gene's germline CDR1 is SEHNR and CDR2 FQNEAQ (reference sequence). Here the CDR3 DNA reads TGTGCCAGCAGCACCGCTAGCGGGTACAATGAGCAGTTCTTC. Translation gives CASSTASGYNEQFF. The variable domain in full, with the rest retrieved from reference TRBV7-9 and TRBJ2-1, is DTGVSQNPRHKITKRGQNVTFRCDPISEHNRLYWYRQTLGQGPEFLTYFQNEAQLEKSRLLSDRFSAERPKGSFSTLEIQRTEQGDSAMYLCASSTASGYNEQFFGPGTRLTVL.

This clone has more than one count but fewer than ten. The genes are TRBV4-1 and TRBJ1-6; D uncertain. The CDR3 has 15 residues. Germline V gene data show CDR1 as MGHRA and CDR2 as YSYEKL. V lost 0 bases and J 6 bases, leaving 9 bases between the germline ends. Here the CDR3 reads CASSQERAANSPLHF. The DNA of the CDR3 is TGCGCCAGCAGCCAAGAAAGGGCAGCTAATTCACCCCTCCACTTT.

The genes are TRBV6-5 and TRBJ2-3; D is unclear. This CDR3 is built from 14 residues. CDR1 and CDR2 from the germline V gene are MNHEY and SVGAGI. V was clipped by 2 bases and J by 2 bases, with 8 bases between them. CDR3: CASSYGKHTDTQYF. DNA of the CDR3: TGTGCCAGCAGTTACGGGAAACACACAGATACGCAGTATTTT.

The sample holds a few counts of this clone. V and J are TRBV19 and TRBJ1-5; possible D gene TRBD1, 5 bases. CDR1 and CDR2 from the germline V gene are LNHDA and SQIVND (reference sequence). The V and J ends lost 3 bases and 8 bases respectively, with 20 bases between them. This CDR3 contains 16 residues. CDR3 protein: CASSMRIGTQWEPQHF. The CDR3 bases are TGTGCCAGTAGTATGAGGATAGGGACCCAGTGGGAGCCCCAGCATTTT. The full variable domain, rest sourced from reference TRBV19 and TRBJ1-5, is DGGITQSPKYLFRKEGQNVTLSCEQNLNHDAMYWYRQDPGQGLRLIYYSQIVNDFQKGDIAEGYSVSREKKESFPLTVTSAQKNPTAFYLCASSMRIGTQWEPQHFGDGTRLSIL.

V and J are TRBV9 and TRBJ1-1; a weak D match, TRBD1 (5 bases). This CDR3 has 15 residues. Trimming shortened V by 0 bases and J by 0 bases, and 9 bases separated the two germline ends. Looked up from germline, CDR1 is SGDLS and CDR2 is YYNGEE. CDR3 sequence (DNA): TGTGCCAGCAGCGTAGGAGGGGCGGTGAACACTGAAGCTTTCTTT. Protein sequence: CASSVGGAVNTEAFF.

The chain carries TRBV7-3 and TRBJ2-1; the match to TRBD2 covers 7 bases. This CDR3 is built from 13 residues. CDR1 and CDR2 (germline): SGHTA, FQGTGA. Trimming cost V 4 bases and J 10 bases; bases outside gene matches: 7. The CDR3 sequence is CASSSGLVGEQFF. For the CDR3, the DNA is TGTGCCAGCAGCTCCGGACTAGTAGGAGAGCAGTTCTTC.

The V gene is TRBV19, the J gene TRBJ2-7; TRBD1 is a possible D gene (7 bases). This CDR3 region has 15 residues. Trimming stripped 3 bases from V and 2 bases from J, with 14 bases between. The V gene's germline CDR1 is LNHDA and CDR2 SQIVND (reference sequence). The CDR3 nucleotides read TGTGCCAGTAGTATCGGAGGGACAGCAACCTACGAGCAGTACTTC. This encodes CASSIGGTATYEQYF.

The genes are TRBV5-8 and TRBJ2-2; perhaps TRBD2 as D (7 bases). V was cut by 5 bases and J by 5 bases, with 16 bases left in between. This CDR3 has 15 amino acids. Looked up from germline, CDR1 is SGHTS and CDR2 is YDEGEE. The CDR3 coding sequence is TGTGCCAGCAGACGGGGGGCGCGTGGGACCGGGGAGCTGTTTTTT. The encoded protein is CASRRGARGTGELFF. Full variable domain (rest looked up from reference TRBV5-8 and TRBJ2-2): EAGVTQSPTHLIKTRGQQATLRCSPISGHTSVYWYQQALGLGLQFLLWYDEGEERNRGNFPPRFSGRQFPNYSSELNVNALELEDSALYLCASRRGARGTGELFFGEGSRLTVL.

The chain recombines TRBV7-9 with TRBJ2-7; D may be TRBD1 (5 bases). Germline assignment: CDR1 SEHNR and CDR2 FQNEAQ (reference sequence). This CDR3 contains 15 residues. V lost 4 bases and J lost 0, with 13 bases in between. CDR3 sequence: CASSSERGVSYEQYF. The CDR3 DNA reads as TGTGCCAGCAGCTCAGAAAGGGGCGTCTCCTACGAGCAGTACTTC.

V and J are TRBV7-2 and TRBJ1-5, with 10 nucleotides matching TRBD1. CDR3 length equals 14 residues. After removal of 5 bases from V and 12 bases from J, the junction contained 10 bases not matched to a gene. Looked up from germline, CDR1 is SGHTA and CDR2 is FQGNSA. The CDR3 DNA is TGTGCCAGCAGCCTAAGCGCGGGACAGGGGAACCAGCATTTT. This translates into CASSLSAGQGNQHF. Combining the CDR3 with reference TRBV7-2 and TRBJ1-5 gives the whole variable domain GAGVSQSPSNKVTEKGKDVELRCDPISGHTALYWYRQSLGQGLEFLIYFQGNSAPDKSGLPSDRFSAERTGGSVSTLTIQRTQQEDSAVYLCASSLSAGQGNQHFGDGTRLSIL.

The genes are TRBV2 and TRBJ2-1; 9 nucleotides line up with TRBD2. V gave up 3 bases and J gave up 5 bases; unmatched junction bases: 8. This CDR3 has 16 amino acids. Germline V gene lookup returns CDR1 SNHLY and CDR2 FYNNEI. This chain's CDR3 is CASSEGLAGAHNEQFF. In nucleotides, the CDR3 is TGTGCCAGCAGTGAGGGGTTAGCGGGAGCTCACAATGAGCAGTTCTTC. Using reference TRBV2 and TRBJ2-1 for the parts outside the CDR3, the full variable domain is EPEVTQTPSHQVTQMGQEVILRCVPISNHLYFYWYRQILGQKVEFLVSFYNNEISEKSEIFDDQFSVERPDGSNFTLKIRSTKLEDSAMYFCASSEGLAGAHNEQFFGPGTRLTVL.

This chain's CDR3 is CSVDQGAVGYTF. In DNA form, the CDR3 reads TGCAGCGTTGATCAGGGAGCGGTTGGCTACACCTTC. The V and J genes are TRBV29-1 and TRBJ1-2; TRBD1 might be the D (5 bases). Trimming cost V 3 bases and J 7 bases, with 12 bases left between them. The CDR3 consists of 12 residues. Germline-derived CDR1 and CDR2 are SQVTM and ANQGSEA.